One sample yielded the 10 T cell receptor beta chains listed below, sequenced in a study of blood T cell repertoires in COVID-19. Assay used: immunoSEQ multiplex PCR; TCRdb lists only in-frame clones, some missing. In the table there are roughly 200,000 clones, about nine tenths of which are singletons. Source material: peripheral blood. These receptors all stem from a middle-aged man with acute or convalescent COVID-19.

The rearrangement joins TRBV6-2 or TRBV6-3 to TRBJ1-6, with 10 bases aligning to TRBD1. V lost 4 bases to trimming and J lost 8 bases; unmatched junction nucleotides: 5. Germline assignment: CDR1 MNHEY and CDR2 SVGEGT. This CDR3 has 15 residues. CDR3 DNA sequence: TGTGCCAGCAGTTCCCTAGGACAGGGGGATTCACCCCTCCACTTT. Its translation: CASSSLGQGDSPLHF.

The genes are TRBV2 and TRBJ1-6; 8 nucleotides agree with TRBD1. Germline V lookup: CDR1 SNHLY, CDR2 FYNNEI. Germline trimming cut 11 bases from V and 7 bases from J; bases unmatched to any gene: 7. CDR3 length equals 13 residues. This CDR3 is CAGAGGINSPLHF. In nucleotides, the CDR3 is TGTGCCGGCGCAGGGGGCATCAATTCACCCCTCCACTTT.

The chain employs TRBV7-2 and TRBJ2-2; 9 nucleotides align to TRBD2. The germline V gene encodes CDR1 SGHTA and CDR2 FQGNSA. With 6 bases clipped from V and 5 bases from J, the junction kept 10 bases outside the gene matches. The CDR3 contains 16 residues. The CDR3 loop is CASRPPAGGLTGELFF. CDR3 coding DNA: TGTGCCAGCAGACCGCCAGCGGGGGGACTGACCGGGGAGCTGTTTTTT.

The chain carries TRBV19 and TRBJ2-6; 9 bases match TRBD1. The CDR3 has 16 residues. Per the germline V gene, CDR1 is LNHDA and CDR2 is SQIVND (reference sequence). Trimming removed 7 bases from V and 2 bases from J; junction bases left unmatched: 6. CDR3 DNA sequence: TGTGCCAGTACCCTGGGACAGGGAGCTGGGGCCAACGTCCTGACTTTC. As protein: CASTLGQGAGANVLTF.

The rearrangement joins TRBV10-3 to TRBJ2-3; D possibly corresponds to TRBD1 (6 bases). Trimming took off 6 bases at V and 0 bases at J, with 13 bases between the two ends. The CDR3 sequence is 15 residues long. Germline CDR1 reads ENHRY; CDR2 reads SYGVKD. CDR3 in amino acids: CAISHRADSTDTQYF. In DNA form, the CDR3 reads TGTGCCATCAGCCACAGGGCTGATAGCACAGATACGCAGTATTTT.

This clone is a singleton in its sample. The chain combines TRBV19 with TRBJ2-2; D gene unclear. V was shortened by 6 bases and J by 2 bases, with 10 bases between the two germline ends. This CDR3 region has 14 residues. The germline CDR1 and CDR2 sequences are LNHDA and SQIVND (reference sequence). The chain's CDR3 is CASRFQTNTGELFF. DNA for the CDR3: TGTGCCAGTAGGTTTCAGACAAACACCGGGGAGCTGTTTTTT.

J is TRBJ2-1 and V is TRBV10-2; 9 nucleotides match TRBD2. The CDR3 length is 17 residues. V was clipped by 6 bases and J by 2 bases; unmatched bases: 11. The germline gives CDR1 WSHSY, CDR2 SAAADI. CDR3 DNA sequence: TGCGCCAGCAGCTCTAGAAGCGGGGGGATAACCTACAATGAGCAGTTCTTC. Its protein product is CASSSRSGGITYNEQFF.

The rearrangement joins TRBV10-1 to TRBJ2-3, with 7 bases identical to TRBD1. The germline V gene encodes CDR1 WNHNN and CDR2 SYGVQD (reference sequence). CDR3 length: 15 amino acids. The ends lost 4 bases at V and 2 bases at J; junction bases unmatched: 6. In DNA, the CDR3 is TGCGCCAGCAGTGCCCACGGGACAGCCACAGATACGCAGTATTTT. Its translation is CASSAHGTATDTQYF.

The rearrangement joins TRBV28 to TRBJ1-2; no firm D call. Per the germline V gene, CDR1 is MDHEN and CDR2 is SYDVKM. The CDR3 contains 15 residues. Trimming left V 2 bases short and J 4 bases short, with 14 bases between. This CDR3 reads CASSLGGPISYGYTF. The CDR3 nucleotides read TGTGCCAGCAGTTTAGGAGGTCCGATTTCCTATGGCTACACCTTC.

The rearrangement links TRBV5-1 to TRBJ1-6, with TRBD1 identical over 7 bases. The CDR3 loop spans 15 amino acids. V lost 4 bases to trimming and J lost 5 bases; unmatched junction nucleotides: 6. The germline gives CDR1 SGHRS, CDR2 YFSETQ. DNA of the CDR3: TGCGCCAGCAGCATCGGACAGGCGAATAATTCACCCCTCCACTTT. Protein sequence: CASSIGQANNSPLHF.